The 16 T cell receptor beta chains below were found in one sample sequenced in a study of HIV-infected children after antiretroviral therapy interruption. Treatment in this sample: PENTA 11 planned treatment interruption arm or continuous ART arm. The TCR library was built from RNA with a 3' RACE protocol and unique molecular identifiers. In TCRdb, the 3' RACE reads were re-called with MiXCR into one record per CDR3 protein. The data contain about 89,000 distinct CDR3 sequences, 6.9% of them seen just once; the ten biggest clones take up more than 0.95%. Material: CD45RA+ CD4+ T cells from PBMCs, pooled from several time points, obtained from a donor given antiretroviral therapy, either interrupted or continuous. Subset reported: naive CD4+ CD45RA+ CD45RO- T cells. The receptors stem from a pool of human donors with HIV.

In its sample, this clonotype was seen many times. This chain connects TRBV30 to TRBJ1-5; D gene uncertain. Germline V CDR1 and CDR2: GTSNPN, SVGIG (reference sequence). The CDR3 spans 12 residues. The V and J ends lost 2 bases and 13 bases respectively, with 15 bases between them. The CDR3: CAWSPRNREQHF. The CDR3 DNA follows: TGTGCCTGGAGTCCTCGGAACAGAGAACAGCATTTT.

CDR3 loop: CASSQDRPDVQYF. CDR3 in DNA: TGTGCCAGCAGCCAAGATAGGCCCGACGTTCAGTACTTC. The rearrangement joins TRBV14 to TRBJ2-4; the D is unclear. The CDR3 is 13 residues long. Germline assignment: CDR1 SGHDN and CDR2 FVKESK. With 0 bases removed from V and 11 bases from J, the gap between germline ends came to 11 bases. Together with reference TRBV14 and TRBJ2-4, the CDR3 gives the full variable domain: EAGVTQFPSHSVIEKGQTVTLRCDPISGHDNLYWYRRVMGKEIKFLLHFVKESKQDESGMPNNRFLAERTGGTYSTLKVQPAELEDSGVYFCASSQDRPDVQYFGAGTRLSVL.

This clonotype came up many times. The rearrangement joins TRBV21-1 to TRBJ1-6; the table gives TRBD1 as D, unverified against the DNA. TRBV21-1 is a pseudogene. CDR3 length: 13 residues. CDR3 DNA sequence: TGTGCCAGCAGGGGTGGGGGCTGCTCACCCCTCCACTTT. It is translated as CASRGGGCSPLHF.

Ten or more counts support this clonotype. The chain carries TRBV23-1 and TRBJ2-7; 8 nucleotides align to TRBD1. TRBV23-1 is an ORF; its function is uncertain. J was trimmed by 2 bases and V by 3 bases; bases with no gene match: 18. The CDR3 totals 19 residues. The CDR3 sequence is CASSHPPLGQGKWPYEQYF. The CDR3 DNA is TGCGCCAGCAGTCATCCCCCACTAGGACAGGGAAAGTGGCCCTACGAGCAGTACTTC.

This clonotype was picked up many times. The V and J genes are TRBV15 and TRBJ2-2, with TRBD2 as a possible D gene (6 bases). The ends were cut back, 5 bases at V and 2 bases at J, with 21 bases in the middle. Germline V CDR1 and CDR2: LNHNV, YYDKDF (reference sequence). The CDR3 totals 18 residues. The CDR3 loop is CATSPSAGNSYNTGELFF. The CDR3, as DNA: TGTGCCACCAGCCCGAGCGCGGGAAATAGTTATAACACCGGGGAGCTGTTTTTT.

At least ten counts were recorded for this clonotype. The V call is TRBV4-1, the J call TRBJ1-2, with D unresolved. V shed 0 bases and J shed 7 bases, with 9 bases lying between them. CDR1 is MGHRA, CDR2 YSYEKL, per germline. CDR3 length: 13 residues. The CDR3 DNA reads as TGCGCCAGCAGCCAAGAAACATCGACTGGCTACACCTTC. Translation: CASSQETSTGYTF.

This clonotype was observed many times. This sequence joins TRBV21-1 and TRBJ2-5; TRBD2, the table's D call, lacks a check against the DNA. TRBV21-1 is annotated as a pseudogene. The CDR3 contains 15 residues. CDR3 coding DNA: TGTGCCAGCAGCTCTCGCCGGGGGGGCTTGGGGACCCAGTACTTC. It specifies CASSSRRGGLGTQYF.

This clonotype has only a few counts. This chain's CDR3 is CASRPLTSYEQYF. The CDR3 nucleotides read TGTGCCAGCAGGCCACTGACTTCCTACGAGCAGTACTTC. V is TRBV7-2 and J is TRBJ2-7, with D unresolved. Germline V gene lookup returns CDR1 SGHTA and CDR2 FQGNSA. CDR3 length equals 13 residues. Trimming pared 6 bases from V and 1 base from J, leaving 10 bases between.

The table lists this clonotype with many counts. The CDR3 nucleotides are TGTGCCAGCAGTTCCAGGGGTCGTGAAAAACTGTTTTTT. Encoded protein: CASSSRGREKLFF. The chain combines TRBV12-3 or TRBV12-4 with TRBJ1-4; perhaps TRBD1 as D (6 bases). This CDR3 comprises 13 residues. V lost 4 bases and J 7 bases, leaving 10 bases between the germline ends.

This clonotype was seen at least ten times. The chain uses TRBV5-1 and TRBJ1-4, with D possibly matching TRBD1 (6 bases). The CDR3 runs to 16 residues. Trimming removed 4 bases from V and 5 bases from J, with 18 bases in between. Germline loops: CDR1 SGHRS, CDR2 YFSETQ. The CDR3 loop reads CASSPGTYSRNEKLFF. The DNA of the CDR3 is TGCGCCAGCAGCCCCGGGACATATAGTCGGAATGAAAAACTGTTTTTT.

This clonotype was observed many times. CDR3 sequence: CASWSSLRDEQYF. CDR3 DNA: TGTGCCAGTTGGAGTTCCCTTCGCGACGAGCAGTACTTC. The chain combines TRBV2 with TRBJ2-7; D gene unclear. The CDR3 is made up of 13 amino acids. CDR1 is SNHLY and CDR2 is FYNNEI in the germline V gene. Trimming removed 9 bases from V and 5 bases from J, with 17 bases in between.

This clonotype showed up many times. The chain is built from TRBV2 and TRBJ1-5, with 7 bases aligning to TRBD1. CDR3 length equals 15 residues. Trimming cost V 3 bases and J 4 bases; bases outside gene matches: 6. Germline-derived CDR1 and CDR2 are SNHLY and FYNNEI. The CDR3 DNA reads TGTGCCAGCAGTGACGACAGGGCCTTTAATCAGCCCCAGCATTTT. Protein: CASSDDRAFNQPQHF.

The rearrangement uses TRBV29-1 and TRBJ2-7; 7 bases are a match to TRBD1. V trimming: 6 bases; J trimming: 6 bases; junction bases outside the gene matches: 5. The germline CDR1 and CDR2 sequences are SQVTM and ANQGSEA. The CDR3 is 11 amino acids. This chain's CDR3 is CSVKGAGEQYF. Here the CDR3 DNA reads TGCAGCGTGAAGGGGGCGGGCGAGCAGTACTTC.

This sequence joins TRBV2 and TRBJ2-7, with a possible D match to TRBD2 (6 bases). The germline V and J ends were trimmed by 0 bases and 5 bases, with 14 bases remaining between them. Germline V gene lookup returns CDR1 SNHLY and CDR2 FYNNEI. The CDR3 is 15 amino acids. Written as DNA, the CDR3 is TGTGCCAGCAGTGAAGCGCGGGGTCGGGGCCACGAGCAGTACTTC. This codes for CASSEARGRGHEQYF.

This clonotype came up a few times. The chain is built from TRBV24-1 and TRBJ2-3; D is unresolved. Germline loops: CDR1 KGHDR, CDR2 SFDVKD. This CDR3 has 15 amino acids. Trimming shortened V by 3 bases and J by 1 base, and 10 bases separated the two germline ends. CDR3 in DNA: TGTGCCACCAGTGATCCGCTAACAGGCACAGATACGCAGTATTTT. It is translated as CATSDPLTGTDTQYF.

Many counts were recorded for this clonotype. J is TRBJ2-7 and V is TRBV20-1; D unresolved. Germline CDR1 is DFQATT and CDR2 is SNEGSKA (reference sequence). Trimming took 6 bases from V and 3 from J, leaving 12 bases between them. There are 12 residues in the CDR3. CDR3 protein: CSAKDRNYEQYF. The CDR3 DNA reads TGCAGTGCCAAGGACCGAAACTACGAGCAGTACTTC.